This entry features one T cell receptor (beta chain) sequence. This record comes from a study of blood T cells in healthy people across ages. Germline lookup yields CDR1 SGHVS and CDR2 FNYEAQ. V lost 4 bases to trimming and J lost 5 bases, with 17 bases between them. The CDR3 is 15 residues long. With a J-beta primer mix and a sample-barcoded 5' primer, a second PCR ran about 7 to 12 cycles. Each cDNA was tagged by a template-switch adaptor containing 12 random nucleotides. MiXCR, applied by TCRdb to the 5' RACE reads, yields one record per CDR3 protein. The repertoire holds roughly 800,000 distinct CDR3 sequences, with around a quarter as singletons. The same sample was also studied in work on T cells of mothers and their children.

The genes are TRBV7-6 and TRBJ2-5; either TRBD1 or TRBD2 may supply D (7 bases each). Material for sequencing was blood. The TCR originated in a boy between 10 and 17 years old in good health. As DNA, the CDR3 is TGTGCCAGCAGCTCCCCAGGGGGGGGCGTTGAGACCCAGTACTTC. It translates to CASSSPGGGVETQYF.